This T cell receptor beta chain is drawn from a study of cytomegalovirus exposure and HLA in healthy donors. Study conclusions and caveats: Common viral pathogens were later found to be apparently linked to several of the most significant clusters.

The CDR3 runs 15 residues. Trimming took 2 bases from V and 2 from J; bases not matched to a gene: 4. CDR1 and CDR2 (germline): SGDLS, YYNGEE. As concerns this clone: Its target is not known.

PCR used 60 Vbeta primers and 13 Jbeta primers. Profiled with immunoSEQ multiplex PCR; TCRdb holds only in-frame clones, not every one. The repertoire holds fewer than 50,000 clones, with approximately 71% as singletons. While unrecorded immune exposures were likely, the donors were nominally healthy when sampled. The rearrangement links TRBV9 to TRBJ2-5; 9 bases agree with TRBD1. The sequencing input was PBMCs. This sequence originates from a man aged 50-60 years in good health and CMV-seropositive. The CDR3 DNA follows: TGTGCCAGCAGCGTTGGGACAGGGTTACAAGAGACCCAGTACTTC. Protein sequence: CASSVGTGLQETQYF.